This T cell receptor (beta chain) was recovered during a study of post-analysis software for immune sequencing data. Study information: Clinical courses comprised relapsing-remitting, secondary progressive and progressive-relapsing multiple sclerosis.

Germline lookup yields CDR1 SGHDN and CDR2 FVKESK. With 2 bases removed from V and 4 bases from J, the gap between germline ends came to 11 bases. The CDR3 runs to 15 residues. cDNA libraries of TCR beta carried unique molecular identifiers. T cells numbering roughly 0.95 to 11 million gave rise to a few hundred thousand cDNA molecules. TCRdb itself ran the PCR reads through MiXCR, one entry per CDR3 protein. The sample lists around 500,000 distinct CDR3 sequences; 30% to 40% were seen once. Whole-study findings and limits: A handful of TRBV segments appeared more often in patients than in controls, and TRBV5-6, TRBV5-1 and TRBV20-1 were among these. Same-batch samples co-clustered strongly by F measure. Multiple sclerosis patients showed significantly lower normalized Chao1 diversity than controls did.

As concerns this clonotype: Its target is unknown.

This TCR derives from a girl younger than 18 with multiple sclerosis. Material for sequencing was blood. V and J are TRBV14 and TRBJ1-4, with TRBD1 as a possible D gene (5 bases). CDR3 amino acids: CASSQLRQRNEKLFF. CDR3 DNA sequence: TGTGCCAGCAGCCAACTACGACAGCGTAATGAAAAACTGTTTTTT. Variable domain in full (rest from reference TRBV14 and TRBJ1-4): EAGVTQFPSHSVIEKGQTVTLRCDPISGHDNLYWYRRVMGKEIKFLLHFVKESKQDESGMPNNRFLAERTGGTYSTLKVQPAELEDSGVYFCASSQLRQRNEKLFFGSGTQLSVL.